These 6 T cell receptor beta chains came from one sample sequenced in a study of blood T cell repertoires in COVID-19. Measured with immunoSEQ multiplex PCR; TCRdb has only the in-frame clones, and not every one. The sample contains about 92,000 clones, around 80% of which appear only once. The sample taken for sequencing was peripheral blood. Source of these receptors: a middle-aged man who had recovered from COVID-19.

This chain connects TRBV5-1 to TRBJ2-4, with a possible D match to TRBD2 (6 bases). CDR3 size: 14 residues. Germline V gene lookup returns CDR1 SGHRS and CDR2 YFSETQ. The ends were cut back, 1 base at V and 6 bases at J, with 11 bases in the middle. The CDR3 sequence is CASSLLGDSNIQYF. The DNA for the CDR3 is TGCGCCAGCAGCTTGTTAGGGGACTCAAACATTCAGTACTTC.

This clone was seen only a few times. This chain uses TRBV18 with TRBJ2-5; D not certain. Trimming pared 1 base from V and 12 bases from J, leaving 12 bases between. Germline V gene data show CDR1 as KGHSH and CDR2 as LQKENI. This CDR3 contains 12 residues. The CDR3, as DNA: TGTGCCAGCTCACCACAAAGAACTCCGGAGTACTTC. This encodes CASSPQRTPEYF.

The chain couples TRBV5-4 to TRBJ2-1, with TRBD2 identical over 9 bases. Germline V lookup: CDR1 SGHNT, CDR2 YYREEE (reference sequence). The CDR3 extends over 16 amino acids. The ends lost 3 bases at V and 4 bases at J; junction bases unmatched: 8. CDR3 nucleotides: TGTGCCAGCAGCTCGCGTGGTAGCGGGAGTTACAATGAGCAGTTCTTC. It translates to CASSSRGSGSYNEQFF.

The chain recombines TRBV11-2 with TRBJ2-3; 11 bases fit TRBD2. The CDR3 consists of 15 residues. V was pared by 1 base and J by 8 bases, with 5 bases of the junction left unmatched. Germline loops: CDR1 SGHAT, CDR2 FQNNGV. This chain's CDR3 is CASSLASGGSATQYF. DNA for the CDR3: TGTGCCAGCAGCTTAGCTAGCGGGGGGTCAGCTACGCAGTATTTT.

This clone came up many times. The chain employs TRBV14 and TRBJ1-4; 9 bases fit TRBD1. The CDR3 extends over 18 amino acids. The V segment lost 3 bases and the J segment 0 bases; nucleotides outside the gene matches: 8. Germline V gene lookup returns CDR1 SGHDN and CDR2 FVKESK. CDR3 protein: CASSHLQGAGTTNEKLFF. CDR3 in DNA: TGTGCCAGCAGCCATCTACAGGGGGCGGGTACAACTAATGAAAAACTGTTTTTT. The full variable domain, completed using reference TRBV14 and TRBJ1-4, is EAGVTQFPSHSVIEKGQTVTLRCDPISGHDNLYWYRRVMGKEIKFLLHFVKESKQDESGMPNNRFLAERTGGTYSTLKVQPAELEDSGVYFCASSHLQGAGTTNEKLFFGSGTQLSVL.

V is TRBV2 and J is TRBJ1-5; 9 bases map to TRBD1. The CDR3 length is 18 residues. V trimming: 6 bases; J trimming: 2 bases; junction bases outside the gene matches: 14. Germline V gene sequence: CDR1 SNHLY, CDR2 FYNNEI. CDR3 residues: CASRRVTGGVEGNQPQHF. CDR3 DNA sequence: TGTGCCAGCAGGAGAGTAACAGGGGGCGTAGAGGGCAATCAGCCCCAGCATTTT.